This entry describes one T cell receptor (beta chain). There is no known antigen for this receptor. No base quality information exists; no much larger clone differs at one position. This entry belongs to a study of blood T cell repertoires in COVID-19 (TCRdb year 2020). As for the study more broadly: Samples covering the acute and convalescent phases of COVID-19 were provided by collaborators in the United States, Italy and Spain. Sample metadata almost always included a de-identified subject ID, COVID-19 status, age in years and sex. HLA class I and class II types, where available, came from metadata supplied by the sample provider rather than from assay-based typing. Samples came from the ongoing ImmuneRACE study (first 160 participants) plus 1,254 subjects from 6 global collaborators. The repertoires were released in a freely available public database intended as a resource for research on the immune response to SARS-CoV-2. Subjects who had been exposed to COVID-19, were actively infected with it, or had recovered from it provided the deeply sampled blood TCRbeta repertoires that made up the dataset. The material from the prospective study consisted of cDNA or gDNA derived from T cells, B-cell-depleted T cells, or PBMCs. Results and caveats for the whole study, not just this receptor: How much clinical and demographic metadata was included differed by source and by participant, and the metadata was provided uncurated.

Its CDR3 holds 16 amino acids, cysteine through phenylalanine. Of all the DNA, just the CDR3 is kept, 48 bases in frame from base 1. Looking up the germline V gene (reference sequence) yields CDR1 MNHNY and CDR2 SVGAGI. V has 2 bases trimmed and J has 8 bases trimmed; junction bases matching no gene number 9. Whole blood was collected in K2EDTA tubes by collaborating institutions according to the institutions' own protocols. Collaborator samples were shipped for TCRbeta analysis as frozen whole blood, isolated PBMCs, or DNA extracted from either sample type. TCRbeta CDR3 regions were amplified from genomic DNA using the immunoSEQ Assay, a bias-controlled multiplex PCR. In the paper's pipeline: The number of nucleated cells in each sample was estimated by amplification of reference gene primers within the assay. Sequence reads were collapsed and filtered to measure the absolute abundance of every unique TCRbeta CDR3 rearrangement. For each sample, productive Simpson clonality was calculated as the square root of Simpson's diversity index across productive rearrangements. TCRdb retrieved this table from immuneACCESS and kept in-frame rearrangements only. Not all clones are present; in checked studies, unresolved V genes account for under half, and no reason is known for the remainder. V, J and clone size are those of that table, while D and trimming were read from the DNA. The sample table lists about 200,000 clones, almost 90% of them with a count of one. 1.5% to 2% of the sample is taken by the ten largest.

Sequenced sample: peripheral blood. The sequence was obtained from a man younger than 35 with active or convalescent COVID-19. The V and J genes are TRBV6-6 and TRBJ2-4; 10 junctional bases match TRBD2. The sequence in DNA is TGTGCCAGCAGTTACGGATCCTCTAGCGGGAGAGACATTCAGTACTTC. This encodes CASSYGSSSGRDIQYF.